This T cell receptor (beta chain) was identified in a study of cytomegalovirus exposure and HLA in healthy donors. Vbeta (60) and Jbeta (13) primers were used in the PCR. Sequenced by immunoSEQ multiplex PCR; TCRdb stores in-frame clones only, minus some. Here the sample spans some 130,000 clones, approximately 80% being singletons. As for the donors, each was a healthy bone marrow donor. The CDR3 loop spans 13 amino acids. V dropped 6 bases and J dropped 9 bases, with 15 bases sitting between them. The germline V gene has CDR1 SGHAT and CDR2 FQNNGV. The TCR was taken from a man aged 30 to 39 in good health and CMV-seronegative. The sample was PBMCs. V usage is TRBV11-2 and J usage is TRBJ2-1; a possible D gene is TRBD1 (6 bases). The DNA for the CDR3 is TGTGCCAGCAGTTCTGACAGGACCACTGAGCAGTTCTTC. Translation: CASSSDRTTEQFF.